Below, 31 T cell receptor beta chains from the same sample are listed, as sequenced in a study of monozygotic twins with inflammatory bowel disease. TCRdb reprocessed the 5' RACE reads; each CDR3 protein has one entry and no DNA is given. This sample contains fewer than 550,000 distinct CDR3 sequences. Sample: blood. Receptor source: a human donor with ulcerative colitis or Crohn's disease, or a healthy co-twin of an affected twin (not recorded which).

CDR3 loop: CASSLAGQQNTEAFF. The chain combines TRBV7-9 with TRBJ1-1; the D call of TRBD1 rests on TCRdb alone, since no DNA is present to check it. Germline V CDR1 and CDR2: SEHNR, FQNEAQ (reference sequence). This CDR3 is built from 15 residues. The whole variable domain, remainder taken from reference TRBV7-9 and TRBJ1-1, is DTGVSQNPRHKITKRGQNVTFRCDPISEHNRLYWYRQTLGQGPEFLTYFQNEAQLEKSRLLSDRFSAERPKGSFSTLEIQRTEQGDSAMYLCASSLAGQQNTEAFFGQGTRLTVV.

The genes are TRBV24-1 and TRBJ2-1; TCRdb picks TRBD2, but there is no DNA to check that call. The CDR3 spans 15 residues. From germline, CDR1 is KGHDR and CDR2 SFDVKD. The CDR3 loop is CATSDWGGRYNEQFF.

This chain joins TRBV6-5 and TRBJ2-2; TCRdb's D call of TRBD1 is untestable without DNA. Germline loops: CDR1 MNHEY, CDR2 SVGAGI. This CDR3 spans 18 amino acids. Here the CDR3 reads CASSYPTSGAANTGELFF.

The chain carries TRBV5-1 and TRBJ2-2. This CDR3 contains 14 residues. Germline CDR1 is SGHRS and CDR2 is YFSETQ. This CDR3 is CASSLAALTGELFF.

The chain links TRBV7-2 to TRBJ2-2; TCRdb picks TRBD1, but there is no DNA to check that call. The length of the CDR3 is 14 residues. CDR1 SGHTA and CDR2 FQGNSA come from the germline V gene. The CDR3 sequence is CASRPTGVTGELFF.

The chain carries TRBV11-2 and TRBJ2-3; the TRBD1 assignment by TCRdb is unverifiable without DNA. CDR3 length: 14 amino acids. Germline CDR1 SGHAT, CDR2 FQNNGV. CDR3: CASSLDGGLSTQYF.

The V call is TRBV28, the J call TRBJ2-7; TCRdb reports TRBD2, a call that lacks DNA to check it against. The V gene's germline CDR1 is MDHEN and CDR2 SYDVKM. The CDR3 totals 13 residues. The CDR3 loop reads CASTWGGGYEQYF.

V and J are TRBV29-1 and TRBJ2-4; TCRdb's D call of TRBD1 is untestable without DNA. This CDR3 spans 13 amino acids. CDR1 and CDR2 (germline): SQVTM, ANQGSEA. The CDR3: CSASDSGGNIQYF.

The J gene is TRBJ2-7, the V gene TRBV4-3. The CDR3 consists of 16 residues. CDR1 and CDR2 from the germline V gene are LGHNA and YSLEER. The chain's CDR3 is CASSQDRDLFPYEQYF.

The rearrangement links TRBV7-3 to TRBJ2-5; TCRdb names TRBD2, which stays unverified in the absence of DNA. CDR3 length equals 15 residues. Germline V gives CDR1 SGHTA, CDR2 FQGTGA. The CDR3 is CASSPTSGSKETQYF.

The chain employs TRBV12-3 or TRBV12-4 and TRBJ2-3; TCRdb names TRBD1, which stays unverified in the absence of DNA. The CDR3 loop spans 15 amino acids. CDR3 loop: CASSPGGTRTDTQYF.

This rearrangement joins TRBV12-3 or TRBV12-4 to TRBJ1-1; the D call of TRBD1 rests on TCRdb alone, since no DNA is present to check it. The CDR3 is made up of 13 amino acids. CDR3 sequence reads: CASRIVGGTVAFF.

CDR3 region: CASSFTSQGAGADTQYF. The chain is built from TRBV21-1 and TRBJ2-3; TCRdb lists TRBD1, though no DNA is available to test this call. TRBV21-1 is an annotated pseudogene. This CDR3 is built from 17 residues.

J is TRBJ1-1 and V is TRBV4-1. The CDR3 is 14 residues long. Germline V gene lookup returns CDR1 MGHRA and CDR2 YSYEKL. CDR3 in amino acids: CASSKDSVNTEAFF.

CDR3 sequence reads: CASRRDNYGYTF. V and J are TRBV12-3 or TRBV12-4 and TRBJ1-2. This CDR3 has 12 amino acids.

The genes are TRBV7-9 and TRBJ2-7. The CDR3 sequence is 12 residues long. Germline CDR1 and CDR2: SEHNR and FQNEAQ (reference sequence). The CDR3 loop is CASRLEAYEQYF.

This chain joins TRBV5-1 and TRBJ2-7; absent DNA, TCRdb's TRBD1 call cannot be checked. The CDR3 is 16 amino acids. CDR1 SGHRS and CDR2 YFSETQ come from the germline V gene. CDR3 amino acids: CASSLEGGRSSYEQYF. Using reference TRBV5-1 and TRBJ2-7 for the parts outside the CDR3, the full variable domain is KAGVTQTPRYLIKTRGQQVTLSCSPISGHRSVSWYQQTPGQGLQFLFEYFSETQRNKGNFPGRFSGRQFSNSRSEMNVSTLELGDSALYLCASSLEGGRSSYEQYFGPGTRLTVT.

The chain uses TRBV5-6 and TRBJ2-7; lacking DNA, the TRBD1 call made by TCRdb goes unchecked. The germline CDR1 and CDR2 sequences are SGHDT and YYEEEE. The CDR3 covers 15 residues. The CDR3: CASSPGRDAVYEQYF.

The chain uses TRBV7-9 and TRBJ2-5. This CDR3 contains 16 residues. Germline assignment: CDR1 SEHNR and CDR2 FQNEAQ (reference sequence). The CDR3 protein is CASSRKDGRGQETQYF.

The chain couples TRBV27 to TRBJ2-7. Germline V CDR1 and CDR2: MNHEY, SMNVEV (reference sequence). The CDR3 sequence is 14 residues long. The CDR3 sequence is CASSFSGRNYEQYF.

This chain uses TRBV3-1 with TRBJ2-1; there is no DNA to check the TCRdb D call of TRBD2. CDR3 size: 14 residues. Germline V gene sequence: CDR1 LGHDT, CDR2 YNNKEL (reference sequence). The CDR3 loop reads CASSQDVASAVQFF.

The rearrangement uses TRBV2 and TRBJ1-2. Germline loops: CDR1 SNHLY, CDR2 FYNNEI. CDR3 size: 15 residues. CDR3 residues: CASSGERAGDYGYTF.

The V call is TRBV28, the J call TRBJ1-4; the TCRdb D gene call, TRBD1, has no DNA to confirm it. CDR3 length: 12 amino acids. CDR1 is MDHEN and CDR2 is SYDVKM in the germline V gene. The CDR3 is CASSPTGKKLFF.

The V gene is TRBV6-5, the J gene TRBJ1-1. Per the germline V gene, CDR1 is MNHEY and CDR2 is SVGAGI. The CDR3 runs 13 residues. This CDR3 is CASKIRKNTEAFF.

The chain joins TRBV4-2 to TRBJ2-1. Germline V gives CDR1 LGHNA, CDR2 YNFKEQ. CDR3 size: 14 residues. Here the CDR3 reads CASSPWYQDNEQFF.

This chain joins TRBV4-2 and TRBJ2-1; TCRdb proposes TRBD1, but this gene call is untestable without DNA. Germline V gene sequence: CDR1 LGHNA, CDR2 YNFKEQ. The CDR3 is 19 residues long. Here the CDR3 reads CASTQTWTGGGRGGNEQFF.

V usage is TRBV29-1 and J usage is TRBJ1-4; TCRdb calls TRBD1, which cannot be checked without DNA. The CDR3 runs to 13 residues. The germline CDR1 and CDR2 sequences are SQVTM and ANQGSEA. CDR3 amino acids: CSVLRGRGEKLFF.

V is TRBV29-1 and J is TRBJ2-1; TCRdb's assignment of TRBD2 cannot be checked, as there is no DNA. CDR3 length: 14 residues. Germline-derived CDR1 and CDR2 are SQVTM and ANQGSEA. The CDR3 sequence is CSVETSGYYNEQFF.

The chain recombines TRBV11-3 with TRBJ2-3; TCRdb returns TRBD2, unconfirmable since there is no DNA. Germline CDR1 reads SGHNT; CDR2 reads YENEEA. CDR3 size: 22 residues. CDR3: CASSLGRMPTSGGGPVLDTQYF.

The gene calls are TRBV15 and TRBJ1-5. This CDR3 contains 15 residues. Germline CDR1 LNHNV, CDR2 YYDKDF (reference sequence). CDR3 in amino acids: CATSHTDPRNQPQHF.

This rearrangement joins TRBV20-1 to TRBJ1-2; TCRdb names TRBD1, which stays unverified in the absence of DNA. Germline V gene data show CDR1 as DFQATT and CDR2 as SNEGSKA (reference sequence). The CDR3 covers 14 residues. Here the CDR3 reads CSARGASPEYGYTF.